These 23 T cell receptor beta chains came from one sample sequenced in a study of blood T cell repertoires in COVID-19. Assay used: immunoSEQ multiplex PCR; TCRdb lists only in-frame clones, some missing. This table holds 200,000 to 300,000 clones, over 80% found once. The sequenced material came from PBMCs or T cells enriched from blood (not recorded which). The receptor source for this set is a woman in her twenties or thirties with acute COVID-19.

The CDR3 here is CATSRDPDRGSEQYF. Written as DNA, the CDR3 is TGTGCCACCAGCAGAGATCCCGACAGGGGTAGCGAGCAGTACTTC. This rearrangement joins TRBV15 to TRBJ2-7, with TRBD1 matching over 8 bases. The germline gives CDR1 LNHNV, CDR2 YYDKDF (reference sequence). The CDR3 totals 15 residues. Trimming cost V 0 bases and J 6 bases; bases outside gene matches: 7.

This chain connects TRBV5-5 to TRBJ1-3, with D unclear. The CDR3 runs to 12 residues. Germline CDR1 reads SGHKS; CDR2 reads YYEKEE (reference sequence). V lost 4 bases and J 4 bases, leaving 6 bases between the germline ends. CDR3 coding DNA: TGTGCCAGCAGCCCCGCGGGAAACACCATATATTTT. Its translation: CASSPAGNTIYF.

The rearrangement uses TRBV10-3 and TRBJ1-4; 7 bases fit TRBD1. The CDR3 runs 15 residues. V shed 0 bases, J shed 8 bases, and the junction held 6 bases outside the gene matches. Looked up from germline, CDR1 is ENHRY and CDR2 is SYGVKD. The CDR3 sequence is CAISESEGAQEKLFF. CDR3 in DNA: TGTGCCATCAGTGAGTCAGAGGGGGCACAGGAAAAACTGTTTTTT.

This rearrangement joins TRBV5-6 to TRBJ2-5; 7 nucleotides align to TRBD2. V trimming: 7 bases; J trimming: 3 bases; junction bases outside the gene matches: 6. The CDR3 has 13 residues. CDR1 and CDR2 from the germline V gene are SGHDT and YYEEEE. The CDR3 region is CASGEGGEETQYF. CDR3 sequence (DNA): TGTGCCAGCGGGGAGGGCGGAGAAGAGACCCAGTACTTC.

This clone occurred a few times. The rearrangement uses TRBV11-2 and TRBJ1-6; 7 bases map to TRBD1. Germline loops: CDR1 SGHAT, CDR2 FQNNGV. V was clipped by 0 bases and J by 5 bases; unmatched bases: 1. The CDR3 is made up of 15 amino acids. CDR3 in amino acids: CASSLEGQNNSPLHF. DNA for the CDR3: TGTGCCAGCAGCTTAGAGGGACAGAATAATTCACCCCTCCACTTT.

The chain carries TRBV3-1 (or the pseudogene TRBV3-2) and TRBJ1-2; TRBD1 agrees at 7 bases. The CDR3 spans 18 residues. Looked up from germline, CDR1 is LGHDT and CDR2 is YNNKEL (reference sequence). J gave up 2 bases and V 3 bases, and 15 bases lay outside the gene matches. CDR3 sequence: CASSQAYYGQVTNYGYTF. DNA for the CDR3: TGTGCCAGCAGCCAGGCCTATTATGGACAGGTAACGAACTATGGCTACACCTTC.

The sample holds one count of this clone. The rearrangement links TRBV7-9 to TRBJ1-1, with TRBD1 matching over 8 bases. Germline CDR1 is SEHNR and CDR2 is FQNEAQ (reference sequence). The trim removed 4 bases at V and 10 bases at J, leaving 2 bases unmatched. The length of the CDR3 is 11 residues. The CDR3 reads CASSWTGRAFF. DNA for the CDR3: TGTGCCAGCAGCTGGACAGGGAGAGCTTTCTTT. The full variable domain, rest sourced from reference TRBV7-9 and TRBJ1-1, is DTGVSQNPRHKITKRGQNVTFRCDPISEHNRLYWYRQTLGQGPEFLTYFQNEAQLEKSRLLSDRFSAERPKGSFSTLEIQRTEQGDSAMYLCASSWTGRAFFGQGTRLTVV.

V is TRBV7-2 and J is TRBJ2-2; 8 bases fit TRBD1. The CDR3 is 16 amino acids. CDR1 SGHTA and CDR2 FQGNSA come from the germline V gene. V lost 2 bases to trimming and J lost 5 bases; unmatched junction nucleotides: 7. The CDR3 here is CASSLNGGQGTGELFF. The CDR3 nucleotides read TGTGCCAGCAGCTTAAACGGCGGACAGGGAACCGGGGAGCTGTTTTTT.

The rearrangement joins TRBV6-5 to TRBJ2-3; 7 bases are shared with TRBD1. Germline loops: CDR1 MNHEY, CDR2 SVGAGI. The CDR3 runs 13 residues. The junction had 6 bases not matched to a gene; V was cut back by 6 bases and J by 6 bases. The CDR3 loop reads CASRGQGVDTQYF. The CDR3 coding sequence is TGTGCCAGCAGGGGGCAGGGGGTCGATACGCAGTATTTT.

This CDR3 is CASSEFGETEAFF. DNA for the CDR3: TGTGCCAGCAGTGAATTCGGGGAAACTGAAGCTTTCTTT. The rearrangement links TRBV6-1 to TRBJ1-1; D call uncertain. The length of the CDR3 is 13 residues. In germline, CDR1 is MNHNS, CDR2 SASEGT. V lost 2 bases, J lost 5 bases, and 9 bases lay in between.

The V call is TRBV13, the J call TRBJ1-5, with D hard to call. Trimming removed 5 bases from V and 2 bases from J, with 10 bases in between. Germline CDR1 and CDR2: PRHDT and FYEKMQ (reference sequence). The CDR3 extends over 14 amino acids. The CDR3 spells CASSTSEGNQPQHF. The CDR3 DNA sequence: TGTGCCAGCAGCACAAGTGAGGGCAATCAGCCCCAGCATTTT.

To note about this clone: Additional DNA sequences in this sample encode the identical CDR3. The rearrangement uses TRBV7-9 and TRBJ1-6; 7 positions agree with TRBD1. CDR1 is SEHNR and CDR2 is FQNEAQ in the germline V gene (reference sequence). The CDR3 spans 14 residues. J was trimmed by 3 bases and V by 6 bases; bases with no gene match: 2. CDR3 nucleotide sequence: TGTGCCAGCAGTCGGGACAGCTATAATTCACCCCTCCACTTT. It translates to CASSRDSYNSPLHF.

The chain employs TRBV3-1 (or the pseudogene TRBV3-2) and TRBJ1-6, with D perhaps TRBD1 (6 bases). CDR3 size: 17 residues. V was clipped by 1 base and J by 14 bases, with 24 bases between them. The germline V gene has CDR1 LGHDT and CDR2 YNNKEL (reference sequence). The CDR3 region is CASSQGTALVAGGSLHF. The CDR3 DNA follows: TGTGCCAGCAGCCAAGGGACAGCGCTCGTGGCGGGGGGGTCCCTCCACTTT.

The rearrangement links TRBV19 to TRBJ1-1; D call uncertain. The germline gives CDR1 LNHDA, CDR2 SQIVND (reference sequence). The CDR3 is 14 amino acids. Trimming took 6 bases from V and 7 from J, leaving 18 bases between them. The CDR3 is CASSKSSSAGEAFF. The CDR3 DNA sequence: TGTGCCAGTAGCAAGTCCTCTTCCGCGGGTGAAGCTTTCTTT.

The chain combines TRBV18 with TRBJ2-6, with 10 bases fitting TRBD1. CDR1 is KGHSH and CDR2 is LQKENI in the germline V gene. The CDR3 loop spans 17 amino acids. V lost 5 bases to trimming and J lost 7 bases; unmatched junction nucleotides: 11. CDR3 bases: TGTGCCAGCTCAGCCGGGACAGGGGATTTAGGAGCCAACGTCCTGACTTTC. Translating it yields CASSAGTGDLGANVLTF. The full variable domain, with the rest looked up from reference TRBV18 and TRBJ2-6, is NAGVMQNPRHLVRRRGQEARLRCSPMKGHSHVYWYRQLPEEGLKFMVYLQKENIIDESGMPKERFSAEFPKEGPSILRIQQVVRGDSAAYFCASSAGTGDLGANVLTFGAGSRLTVL.

The rearrangement links TRBV7-9 to TRBJ2-1; 9 bases are a match to TRBD1. The CDR3 has 14 amino acids. Germline values: CDR1 SEHNR, CDR2 FQNEAQ (reference sequence). With 1 base clipped from V and 7 bases from J, the junction kept 2 bases outside the gene matches. The DNA for the CDR3 is TGTGCCAGCAGCTTAGTAGGGACAGGGAATGAGCAGTTCTTC. Amino acid sequence: CASSLVGTGNEQFF.

The chain uses TRBV4-2 and TRBJ1-2, with TRBD1 identical over 8 bases. The CDR3 consists of 14 residues. From germline, CDR1 is LGHNA and CDR2 YNFKEQ. J lost 6 bases, V lost 5 bases, and 8 bases had no gene match. CDR3 region: CASSSRTGSDGYTF. CDR3 nucleotide sequence: TGTGCCAGCAGCTCTCGGACAGGGTCGGATGGCTACACCTTC.

The rearrangement joins TRBV5-1 to TRBJ1-1, with unresolved D. This CDR3 is built from 14 residues. V dropped 4 bases and J dropped 5 bases, with 15 bases sitting between them. CDR1 is SGHRS, CDR2 YFSETQ, per germline. As DNA, the CDR3 is TGCGCCAGCAGCACTGACCCCGGAGGGACTGAAGCTTTCTTT. This sequence encodes CASSTDPGGTEAFF.

This clone has more than one count but fewer than ten. The rearrangement joins TRBV12-3 or TRBV12-4 to TRBJ2-1; D is uncertain. The CDR3 loop spans 12 amino acids. Trimming pared 6 bases from V and 6 bases from J, leaving 9 bases between. CDR3 in DNA: TGTGCCAGCAGCCGGGTCGGCAATGAGCAGTTCTTC. It specifies CASSRVGNEQFF.

This chain connects TRBV10-2 to TRBJ2-3; D might be TRBD1 (5 bases). CDR3 length equals 13 residues. CDR1 and CDR2 from the germline V gene are WSHSY and SAAADI. Trimming took off 7 bases at V and 2 bases at J, with 10 bases between the two ends. The CDR3 nucleotides are TGCGCCAGCATAGGCAGGGACACAGATACGCAGTATTTT. This sequence encodes CASIGRDTDTQYF.

J is TRBJ2-1 and V is TRBV9, with 9 bases aligning to TRBD1. This CDR3 has 15 amino acids. The V segment lost 0 bases and the J segment 7 bases; nucleotides outside the gene matches: 5. Germline V lookup: CDR1 SGDLS, CDR2 YYNGEE. CDR3 nucleotides: TGTGCCAGCAGCGTAGAGGACGGACAGGGGAATGAGCAGTTCTTC. It encodes CASSVEDGQGNEQFF.

This rearrangement joins TRBV18 to TRBJ1-1, with TRBD1 identical over 10 bases. CDR3 size: 16 residues. The V gene end was trimmed by 0 bases and the J gene end by 4 bases; junction bases not matched to a gene: 5. Germline V gene data show CDR1 as KGHSH and CDR2 as LQKENI. The CDR3 DNA follows: TGTGCCAGCTCACCACCGGGGACAGGGGTGGCCACTGAAGCTTTCTTT. This encodes CASSPPGTGVATEAFF.

The chain joins TRBV10-3 to TRBJ1-2, with a possible D match to TRBD1 (6 bases). Germline CDR1 reads ENHRY; CDR2 reads SYGVKD. The V end lost 11 bases, the J end lost 4 bases, and 23 bases lay between the germline ends. This CDR3 is 15 amino acids long. CDR3 residues: CAVPGGAGAPYGYTF. Here the CDR3 DNA reads TGTGCCGTCCCGGGGGGGGCAGGGGCCCCCTATGGCTACACCTTC.